This TCR beta chain was identified during a study of blood T cell repertoires in COVID-19. Germline lookup yields CDR1 MGHDK and CDR2 SYGVNS. This CDR3 is built from 14 residues. V dropped 6 bases and J dropped 1 base, with 10 bases sitting between them. Participant age was roughly 18 to 90 years, and participants resided in approximately 25 US areas. Assignments of participants to cohorts depended upon their own reported clinical history. Only in-frame clones appear in the TCRdb table, and some are missing; sequencing was by immunoSEQ multiplex PCR. The sample has 150,000 or so clones, approximately 88% seen once; the top ten hold 10% to 15%. Turning to this clone: Other DNA sequences in this sample translate to the same CDR3.

The sample consisted of PBMCs or T cells enriched from blood (not recorded which). The sequence was collected from a woman aged 55-70 years who had recovered from COVID-19. This chain links TRBV25-1 with TRBJ2-1; TRBD2 is a possible D gene (6 bases). This CDR3 is CASRGAGSYNEQFF. The CDR3, as DNA: TGTGCCAGCAGGGGAGCGGGTTCCTACAATGAGCAGTTCTTC.